This TCR beta chain was sequenced in a study of blood T cell repertoires in COVID-19. Clinical history as reported by participants underpinned cohort assignment. Trimming pared 3 bases from V and 4 bases from J, leaving 6 bases between. CDR1 SNHLY and CDR2 FYNNEI come from the germline V gene. The length of the CDR3 is 12 residues. Sequenced by immunoSEQ multiplex PCR; TCRdb stores in-frame clones only, minus some. The table shows fewer than 400,000 clones, with more than 90% occurring only once. To note about this clone: Other DNA sequences in the same sample also yield this CDR3.

The chain uses TRBV2 and TRBJ2-5, with D possibly being TRBD1 (6 bases). Sequencing was done on a sample of PBMCs or T cells enriched from blood (not recorded which). The TCR sequence derives from a woman aged 25 to 45 who had recovered from COVID-19. CDR3 amino acids: CASSDRGETQYF. CDR3 bases: TGTGCCAGCAGTGACAGGGGAGAGACCCAGTACTTC.